This T cell receptor (beta chain) was sequenced during a study of blood T cell repertoires in COVID-19. About the study: T cells, B-cell-depleted T cells, or PBMCs provided the cDNA or gDNA that served as material.

This table comes from immunoSEQ multiplex PCR, and its TCRdb copy is limited to in-frame clones, with some not included. The sample contains roughly 200,000 clones, over 60% of which appear only once. This clone was observed once. Other DNA variants within this sample encode the same CDR3. CDR1 SNHLY and CDR2 FYNNEI come from the germline V gene. CDR3 length: 13 residues. Trimming at V came to 4 bases and at J to 4 bases, leaving 3 bases not matched to a gene. Sequenced input: peripheral blood. This chain connects TRBV2 to TRBJ1-1, with TRBD1 identical over 7 bases. The source is an older woman with acute or convalescent COVID-19. Here the CDR3 reads CASSVRQGTEAFF. The CDR3 nucleotides are TGTGCCAGCAGTGTTCGACAGGGCACTGAAGCTTTCTTT.